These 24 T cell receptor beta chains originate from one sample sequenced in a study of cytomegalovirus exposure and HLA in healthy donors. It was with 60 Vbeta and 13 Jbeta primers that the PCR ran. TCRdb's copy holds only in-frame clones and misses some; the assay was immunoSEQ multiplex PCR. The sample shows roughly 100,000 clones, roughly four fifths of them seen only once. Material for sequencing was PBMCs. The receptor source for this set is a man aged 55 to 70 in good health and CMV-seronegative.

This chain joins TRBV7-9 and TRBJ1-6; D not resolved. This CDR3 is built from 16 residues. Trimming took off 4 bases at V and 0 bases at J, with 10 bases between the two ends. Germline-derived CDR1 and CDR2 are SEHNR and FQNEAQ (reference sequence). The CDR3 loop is CASSSSRSSYNSPLHF. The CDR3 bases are TGTGCCAGCAGCTCATCTCGTAGCTCCTATAATTCACCCCTCCACTTT.

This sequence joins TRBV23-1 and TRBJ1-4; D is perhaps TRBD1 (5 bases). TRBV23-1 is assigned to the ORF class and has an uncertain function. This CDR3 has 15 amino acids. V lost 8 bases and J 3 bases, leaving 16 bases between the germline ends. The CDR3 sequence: CASRKEGRANEKLFF. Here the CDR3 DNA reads TGCGCCAGCCGGAAGGAGGGCAGGGCTAATGAAAAACTGTTTTTT.

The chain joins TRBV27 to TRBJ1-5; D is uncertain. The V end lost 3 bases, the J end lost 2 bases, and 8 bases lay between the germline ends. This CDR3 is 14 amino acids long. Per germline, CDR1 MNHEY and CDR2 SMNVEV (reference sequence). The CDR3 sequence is CASSFTGGNQPQHF. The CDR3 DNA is TGTGCCAGCAGTTTTACGGGTGGCAATCAGCCCCAGCATTTT.

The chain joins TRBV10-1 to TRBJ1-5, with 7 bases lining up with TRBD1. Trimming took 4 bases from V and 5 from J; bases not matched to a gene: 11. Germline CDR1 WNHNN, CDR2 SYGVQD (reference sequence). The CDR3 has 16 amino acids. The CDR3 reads CASSVHDRVTDQPQHF. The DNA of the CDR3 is TGCGCCAGCAGTGTCCACGACAGGGTTACTGATCAGCCCCAGCATTTT.

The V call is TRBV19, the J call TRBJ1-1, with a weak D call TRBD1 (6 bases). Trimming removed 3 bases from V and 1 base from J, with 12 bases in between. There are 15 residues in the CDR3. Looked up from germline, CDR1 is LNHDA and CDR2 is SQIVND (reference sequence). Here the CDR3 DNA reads TGTGCCAGTAGTATCCAGACAGGTCGGAACACTGAAGCTTTCTTT. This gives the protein CASSIQTGRNTEAFF.

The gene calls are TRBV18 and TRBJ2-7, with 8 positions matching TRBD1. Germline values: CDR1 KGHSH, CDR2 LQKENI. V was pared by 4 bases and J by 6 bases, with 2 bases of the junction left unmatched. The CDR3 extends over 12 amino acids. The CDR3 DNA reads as TGTGCCAGCTCACGGACAGGGAGCGAGCAGTACGTC. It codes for CASSRTGSEQYV.

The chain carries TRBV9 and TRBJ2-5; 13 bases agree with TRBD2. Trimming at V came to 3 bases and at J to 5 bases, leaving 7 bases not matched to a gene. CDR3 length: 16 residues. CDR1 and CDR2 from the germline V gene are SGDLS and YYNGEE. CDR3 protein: CASSAKTSGGSETQYF. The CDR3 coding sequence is TGTGCCAGCAGCGCCAAGACTAGCGGGGGGTCCGAGACCCAGTACTTC.

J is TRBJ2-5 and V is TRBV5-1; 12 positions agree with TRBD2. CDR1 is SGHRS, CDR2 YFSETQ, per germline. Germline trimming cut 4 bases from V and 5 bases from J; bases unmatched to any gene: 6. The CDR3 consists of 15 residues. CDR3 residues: CASSANGLAGETQYF. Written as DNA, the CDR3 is TGCGCCAGCAGCGCCAACGGACTAGCGGGGGAGACCCAGTACTTC. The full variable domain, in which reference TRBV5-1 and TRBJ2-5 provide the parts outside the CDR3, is KAGVTQTPRYLIKTRGQQVTLSCSPISGHRSVSWYQQTPGQGLQFLFEYFSETQRNKGNFPGRFSGRQFSNSRSEMNVSTLELGDSALYLCASSANGLAGETQYFGPGTRLLVL.

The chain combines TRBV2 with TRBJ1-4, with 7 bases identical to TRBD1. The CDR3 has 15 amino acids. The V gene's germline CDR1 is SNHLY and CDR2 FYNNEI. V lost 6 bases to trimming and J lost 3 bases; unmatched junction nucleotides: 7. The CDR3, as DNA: TGTGCCAGCAGGGACCGCGGGACAGCTAATGAAAAACTGTTTTTT. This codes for CASRDRGTANEKLFF.

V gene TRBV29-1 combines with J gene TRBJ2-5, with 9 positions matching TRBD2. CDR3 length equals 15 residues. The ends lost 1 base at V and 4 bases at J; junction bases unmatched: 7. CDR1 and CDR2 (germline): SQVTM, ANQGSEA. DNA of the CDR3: TGCAGCGTTGAAGGAGGCGGGGGGGCTGGAGAGACCCAGTACTTC. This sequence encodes CSVEGGGGAGETQYF.

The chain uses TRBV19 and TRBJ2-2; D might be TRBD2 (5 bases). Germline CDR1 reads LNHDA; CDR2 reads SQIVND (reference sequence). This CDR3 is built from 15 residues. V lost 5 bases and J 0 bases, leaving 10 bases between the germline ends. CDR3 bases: TGTGCCAGTAGTGGCCGGGGTTCGAACACCGGGGAGCTGTTTTTT. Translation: CASSGRGSNTGELFF. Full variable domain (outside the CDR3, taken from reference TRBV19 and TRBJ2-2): DGGITQSPKYLFRKEGQNVTLSCEQNLNHDAMYWYRQDPGQGLRLIYYSQIVNDFQKGDIAEGYSVSREKKESFPLTVTSAQKNPTAFYLCASSGRGSNTGELFFGEGSRLTVL.

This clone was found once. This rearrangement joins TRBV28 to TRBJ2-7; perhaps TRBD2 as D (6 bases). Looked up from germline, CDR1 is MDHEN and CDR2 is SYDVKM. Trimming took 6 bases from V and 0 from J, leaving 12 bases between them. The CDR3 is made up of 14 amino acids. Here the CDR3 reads CASRDLGGSYEQYF. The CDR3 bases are TGTGCCAGCAGAGATTTGGGGGGCTCCTACGAGCAGTACTTC. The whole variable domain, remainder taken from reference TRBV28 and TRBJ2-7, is DVKVTQSSRYLVKRTGEKVFLECVQDMDHENMFWYRQDPGLGLRLIYFSYDVKMKEKGDIPEGYSVSREKKERFSLILESASTNQTSMYLCASRDLGGSYEQYFGPGTRLTVT.

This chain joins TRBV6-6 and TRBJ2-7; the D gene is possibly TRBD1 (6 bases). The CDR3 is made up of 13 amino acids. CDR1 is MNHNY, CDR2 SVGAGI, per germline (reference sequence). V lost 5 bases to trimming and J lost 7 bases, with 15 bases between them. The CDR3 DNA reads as TGTGCCAGCAGTCGAGATCGGACAGAAGAGCAGTACGTC. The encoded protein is CASSRDRTEEQYV.

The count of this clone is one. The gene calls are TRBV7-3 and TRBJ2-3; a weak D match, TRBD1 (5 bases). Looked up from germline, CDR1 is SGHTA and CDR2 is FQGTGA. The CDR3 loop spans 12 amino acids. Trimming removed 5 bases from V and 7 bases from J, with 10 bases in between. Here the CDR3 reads CASSGQGNTQYF. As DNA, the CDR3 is TGTGCCAGCAGCGGTCAGGGTAATACGCAGTATTTT.

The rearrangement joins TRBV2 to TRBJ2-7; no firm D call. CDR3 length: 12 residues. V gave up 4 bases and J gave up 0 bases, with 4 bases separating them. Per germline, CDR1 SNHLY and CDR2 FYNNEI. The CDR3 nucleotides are TGTGCCAGCAGTGCTGACTCCTACGAGCAGTACGTC. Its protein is CASSADSYEQYV.

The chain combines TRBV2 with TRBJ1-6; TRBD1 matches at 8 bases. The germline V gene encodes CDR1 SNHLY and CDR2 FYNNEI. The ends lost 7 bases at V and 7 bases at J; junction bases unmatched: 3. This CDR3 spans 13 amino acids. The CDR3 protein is CASIYRGNSPLHF. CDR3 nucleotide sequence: TGTGCCAGCATTTACAGGGGGAATTCACCCCTCCACTTT. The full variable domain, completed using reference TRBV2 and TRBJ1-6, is EPEVTQTPSHQVTQMGQEVILRCVPISNHLYFYWYRQILGQKVEFLVSFYNNEISEKSEIFDDQFSVERPDGSNFTLKIRSTKLEDSAMYFCASIYRGNSPLHFGNGTRLTVT.

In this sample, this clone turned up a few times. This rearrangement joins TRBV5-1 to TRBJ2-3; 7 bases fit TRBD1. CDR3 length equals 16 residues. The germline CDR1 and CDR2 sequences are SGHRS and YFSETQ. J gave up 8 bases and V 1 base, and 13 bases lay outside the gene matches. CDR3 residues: CASSLTTGTVFGTQYF. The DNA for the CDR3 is TGCGCCAGCAGCTTGACGACCGGGACAGTTTTCGGTACGCAGTATTTT.

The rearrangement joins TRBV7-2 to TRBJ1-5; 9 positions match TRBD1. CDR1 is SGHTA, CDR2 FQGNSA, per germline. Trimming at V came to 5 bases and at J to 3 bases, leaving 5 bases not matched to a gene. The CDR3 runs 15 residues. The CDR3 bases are TGTGCCAGCAGCCCCAGGACAGGGGACAATCAGCCCCAGCATTTT. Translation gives CASSPRTGDNQPQHF.

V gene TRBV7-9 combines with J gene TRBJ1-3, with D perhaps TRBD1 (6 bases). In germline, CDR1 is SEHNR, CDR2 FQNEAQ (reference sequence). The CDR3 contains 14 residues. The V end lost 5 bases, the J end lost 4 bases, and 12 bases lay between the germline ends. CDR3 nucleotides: TGTGCCAGCAGCATACAGGGCGTCGGAAACACCATATATTTT. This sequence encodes CASSIQGVGNTIYF.

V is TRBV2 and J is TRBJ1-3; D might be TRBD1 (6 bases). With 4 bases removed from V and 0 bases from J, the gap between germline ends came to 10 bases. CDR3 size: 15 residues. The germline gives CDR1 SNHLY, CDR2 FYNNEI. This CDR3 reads CASSGQVRSGNTIYF. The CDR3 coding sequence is TGTGCCAGCAGTGGACAGGTCCGCTCTGGAAACACCATATATTTT.

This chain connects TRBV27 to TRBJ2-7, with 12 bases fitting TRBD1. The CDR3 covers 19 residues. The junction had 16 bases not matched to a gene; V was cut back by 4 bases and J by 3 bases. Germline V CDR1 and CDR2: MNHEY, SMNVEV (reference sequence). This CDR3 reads CASSWSGQGAKFALYEQYF. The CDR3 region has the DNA TGTGCCAGCAGTTGGTCGGGACAGGGGGCTAAGTTTGCCCTCTACGAGCAGTACTTC.

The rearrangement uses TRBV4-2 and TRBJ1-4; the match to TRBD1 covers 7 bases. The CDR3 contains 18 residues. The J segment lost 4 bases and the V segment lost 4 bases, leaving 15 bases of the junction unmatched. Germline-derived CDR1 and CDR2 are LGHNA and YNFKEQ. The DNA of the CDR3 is TGTGCCAGCAGCCCTAGGACAGGACAAAGGGGCCATAATGAAAAACTGTTTTTT. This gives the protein CASSPRTGQRGHNEKLFF.

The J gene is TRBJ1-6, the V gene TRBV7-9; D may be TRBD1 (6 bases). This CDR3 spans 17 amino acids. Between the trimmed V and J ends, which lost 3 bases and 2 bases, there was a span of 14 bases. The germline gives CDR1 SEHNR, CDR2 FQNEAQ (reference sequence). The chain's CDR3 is CASSFGDRSTYNSPLHF. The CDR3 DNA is TGTGCCAGCAGCTTTGGTGACAGGAGCACCTATAATTCACCCCTCCACTTT.

As DNA, the CDR3 is TGCGCCAGCAGCCAAGTTCACCAAAGGGGGAATGAGCAGTTCTTC. Translated, it gives CASSQVHQRGNEQFF. The chain carries TRBV4-3 and TRBJ2-1; D possibly corresponds to TRBD1 (6 bases). Trimming left V 1 base short and J 7 bases short, with 14 bases between. The germline V gene encodes CDR1 LGHNA and CDR2 YSLEER. The CDR3 runs to 15 residues.